This T cell receptor (beta chain) was identified during a study of PD-1 blockade in classical Hodgkin lymphoma. Whole-study results and caveats: Before treatment, TCR diversity in newly diagnosed patients was reportedly lower than in healthy donors. Newly diagnosed and completely responding patients shared comparable baseline diversity. Patients starting nivolumab under 1 year after ASCT were excluded.

Comment on this clone: As yet, its antigen is unknown.

CDR1 and CDR2 (germline): MNHNS, SASEGT. Trimming left V 6 bases short and J 5 bases short, with 13 bases between. This CDR3 has 13 residues. Generated by immunoSEQ multiplex PCR, the TCRdb table keeps only in-frame clones and is missing some. Seen here are tens of thousands of clones, less than 95% observed once, and the top ten hold 10%. As for time point: cycle 4 day 1 (C4D1), after around six weeks of nivolumab. All patients relapsed after autologous stem cell transplantation, and brentuximab vedotin exposure varied. The patients, who had relapsed/refractory classical Hodgkin lymphoma, achieved best responses of complete response, partial response or progressive disease.

This sample comprised peripheral blood mononuclear cells (PBMCs), obtained before the fourth cycle of nivolumab. This clonotype was sampled from a human donor with classical Hodgkin lymphoma. The chain links TRBV6-1 to TRBJ1-1; perhaps TRBD1 as D (5 bases). The CDR3 DNA is TGTGCCAGCAGCGAGGGGTTCCGGACTGAAGCTTTCTTT. Translation: CASSEGFRTEAFF.